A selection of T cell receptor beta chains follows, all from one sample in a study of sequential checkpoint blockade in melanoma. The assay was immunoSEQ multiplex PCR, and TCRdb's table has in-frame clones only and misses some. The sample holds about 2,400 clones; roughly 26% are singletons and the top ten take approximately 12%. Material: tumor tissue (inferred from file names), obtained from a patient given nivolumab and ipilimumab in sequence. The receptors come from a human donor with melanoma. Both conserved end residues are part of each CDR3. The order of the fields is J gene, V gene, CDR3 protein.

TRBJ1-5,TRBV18,CASSLGVEGNQPQHF
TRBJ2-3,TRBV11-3,CASSFQTGVDTQYF
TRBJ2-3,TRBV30,CAWSFTRGTDTQYF
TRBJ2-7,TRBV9,CASSPRGSGAAYEQYF
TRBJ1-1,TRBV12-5,CASESQGAITEAFF
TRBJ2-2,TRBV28,CASSSKTGASTGELFF
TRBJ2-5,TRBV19,CASSRETQETQYF
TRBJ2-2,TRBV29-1,CSVGQGHGELFF
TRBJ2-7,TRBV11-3,CASSLEPGSSYEQYF
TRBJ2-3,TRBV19,CASTSPFSSTDTQYF
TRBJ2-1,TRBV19,CASSIEQGWPYNEQFF
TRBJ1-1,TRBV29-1,CSVWTGMNTEAFF
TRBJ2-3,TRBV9,CASSADASKLPDTQYF
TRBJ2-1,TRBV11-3,CASSWTSGGGGVYEQFF
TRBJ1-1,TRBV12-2,CAGPPKGWDSSNTEAFF
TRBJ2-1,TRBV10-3,CAISESAGGSYNEQFF
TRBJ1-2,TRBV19,CASSMVGDGNYGYTF
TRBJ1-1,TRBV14,CASSDRGGNTEAFF
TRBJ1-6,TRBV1,CASSQGQGAGSPLHF
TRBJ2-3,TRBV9,CASSLQPADTQYF
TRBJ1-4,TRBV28,CASSPGSRLVGDEKLFF
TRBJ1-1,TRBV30,CAWSVGENTEAFF
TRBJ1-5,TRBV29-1,CSVVDRFGQPQHF
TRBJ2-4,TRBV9,CASSEESSGAKNIQYF
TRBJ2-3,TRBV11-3,CASSLAGGTDTQYF
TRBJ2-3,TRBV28,CASTRDSHPSTDTQYF
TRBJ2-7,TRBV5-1,CASSLESGSSYEQYF